One sample yielded the 21 T cell receptor beta chains listed below, sequenced in a study of vaccination effects on CD4 cells after COVID-19. Antigen-specific CD4+ T cells expanded by the ViraFEST assay with viral peptide pools were then sequenced. Once cultured for approximately ten days, the cells underwent separation to obtain CD4+ T cells. Vaccine recipients had no previous SARS-CoV-2 infection; their nucleocapsid antibodies were negative. Their antigen targets remain unknown. TCRdb's table, derived via immunoSEQ multiplex PCR, lists solely in-frame clones and lacks some. This repertoire shows roughly 35,000 clones, 60% to 75% found once; its top ten account for 27%. The sample consisted of CD4+ T cells from PBMCs cultured with HCoV-OC43 spike peptides, taken before COVID-19 vaccination. Sample subset: HCoV-OC43 spike overlapping peptide pool stimulation. The receptors were sampled from a human donor who received a COVID-19 vaccine.

The chain uses TRBV28 and TRBJ1-2; TRBD1 might be the D (5 bases). Germline V gene sequence: CDR1 MDHEN, CDR2 SYDVKM. V lost 3 bases and J lost 2, with 22 bases in between. The CDR3 totals 18 residues. The CDR3 bases are TGTGCCAGCAGTTTGTACGGGGGAATGTTGGACGGAAACTATGGCTACACCTTC. This gives the protein CASSLYGGMLDGNYGYTF.

This chain joins TRBV2 and TRBJ1-1, with no clear D. Trimming took off 5 bases at V and 0 bases at J, with 7 bases between the two ends. The CDR3 loop spans 13 amino acids. Germline assignment: CDR1 SNHLY and CDR2 FYNNEI. The CDR3 nucleotides read TGTGCCAGCAGTACTGACATGAACACTGAAGCTTTCTTT. Its protein is CASSTDMNTEAFF. The whole variable domain, filled in from reference TRBV2 and TRBJ1-1, reads EPEVTQTPSHQVTQMGQEVILRCVPISNHLYFYWYRQILGQKVEFLVSFYNNEISEKSEIFDDQFSVERPDGSNFTLKIRSTKLEDSAMYFCASSTDMNTEAFFGQGTRLTVV.

The chain carries TRBV12-3 or TRBV12-4 and TRBJ2-7; D not certain. Trimming left V 3 bases short and J 7 bases short, with 7 bases between. This CDR3 is built from 11 residues. The CDR3 bases are TGTGCCAGCAGTTTTGGTTGGGAGCAGTACTTC. Protein sequence: CASSFGWEQYF.

This clone has only a few counts. The chain has TRBV7-2 and TRBJ1-1; D perhaps matches TRBD1 (6 bases). Trimming removed 2 bases from V and 3 bases from J, with 10 bases in between. This CDR3 is 14 amino acids long. Germline V lookup: CDR1 SGHTA, CDR2 FQGNSA. CDR3 nucleotide sequence: TGTGCCAGCAGCTTATTCCAGGGGCACACTGAAGCTTTCTTT. This gives the protein CASSLFQGHTEAFF. The whole variable domain, filled in from reference TRBV7-2 and TRBJ1-1, reads GAGVSQSPSNKVTEKGKDVELRCDPISGHTALYWYRQSLGQGLEFLIYFQGNSAPDKSGLPSDRFSAERTGGSVSTLTIQRTQQEDSAVYLCASSLFQGHTEAFFGQGTRLTVV.

This clone came up once. A read error may produce the germline difference seen at one junction end. The V gene is TRBV4-2, the J gene TRBJ2-5; D call uncertain. In germline, CDR1 is LGHNA, CDR2 YNFKEQ. This CDR3 contains 14 residues. CDR3 sequence: CASSQEWLQETQYF. The CDR3, as DNA: TGTGCCAGCAGCCAAGAATGGCTACAAGAGACCCAATACTTC.

In this sample, this clone turned up a few times. The chain employs TRBV6-2 or TRBV6-3 and TRBJ1-2; D is ambiguous. This CDR3 spans 13 amino acids. V dropped 1 base and J dropped 4 bases, with 7 bases sitting between them. Per the germline V gene, CDR1 is MNHEY and CDR2 is SVGEGT. In nucleotides, the CDR3 is TGTGCCAGCAGTTACTTCGCAGGCTATGGCTACACCTTC. This sequence encodes CASSYFAGYGYTF.

This chain joins TRBV3-1 (or the pseudogene TRBV3-2) and TRBJ2-7; unclear D gene. Looked up from germline, CDR1 is LGHDT and CDR2 is YNNKEL (reference sequence). CDR3 length equals 10 residues. Trimming pared 3 bases from V and 7 bases from J, leaving 4 bases between. The CDR3 bases are TGTGCCAGCAGCCAGGGGGAGCAGTACTTC. Protein product: CASSQGEQYF.

This chain connects TRBV27 to TRBJ2-5; 10 nucleotides line up with TRBD1. The V segment lost 1 base and the J segment 5 bases; nucleotides outside the gene matches: 1. The CDR3 totals 14 residues. The V gene's germline CDR1 is MNHEY and CDR2 SMNVEV (reference sequence). CDR3 loop: CASSLLGQGETQYF. In DNA, the CDR3 is TGTGCCAGCAGTTTATTGGGACAGGGGGAGACCCAGTACTTC.

The genes are TRBV24-1 and TRBJ2-2; D gene uncertain. The CDR3 runs 13 residues. CDR1 and CDR2 (germline): KGHDR, SFDVKD. V was trimmed by 0 bases and J by 6 bases, leaving 4 bases between them. This CDR3 is CATSDLGAGELFF. CDR3 DNA: TGTGCCACCAGTGATTTGGGGGCCGGGGAGCTGTTTTTT.

The chain links TRBV27 to TRBJ2-7; D unresolved. The germline V gene encodes CDR1 MNHEY and CDR2 SMNVEV (reference sequence). This CDR3 has 11 residues. The V and J ends lost 6 bases and 6 bases respectively, with 9 bases between them. In nucleotides, the CDR3 is TGTGCCAGCAGCAACTATGGCGAGCAGTACTTC. Translation gives CASSNYGEQYF.

This clone has only a few counts. J is TRBJ2-7 and V is TRBV10-1; D not resolved. This CDR3 spans 14 amino acids. Germline V gene data show CDR1 as WNHNN and CDR2 as SYGVQD (reference sequence). The ends were cut back, 7 bases at V and 0 bases at J, with 13 bases in the middle. The CDR3: CASKGHEVSYEQYF. The CDR3 nucleotides read TGCGCCAGCAAAGGCCATGAGGTCTCCTACGAGCAGTACTTC.

This rearrangement joins TRBV9 to TRBJ2-1; D tentatively fits TRBD1 or TRBD2 (5 bases each). The V and J ends lost 2 bases and 0 bases respectively, with 12 bases between them. Germline values: CDR1 SGDLS, CDR2 YYNGEE. The CDR3 consists of 16 residues. CDR3 coding DNA: TGTGCCAGCAGCGTTGCAGCAGGGAGCTCCTACAATGAGCAGTTCTTC. Encoded protein: CASSVAAGSSYNEQFF.

The CDR3 DNA reads TGTGCCAGCAGTGATTGGCAGGCGGCAACTAATGAAAAACTGTTTTTT. This codes for CASSDWQAATNEKLFF. The genes are TRBV6-1 and TRBJ1-4; D uncertain. Between the trimmed V and J ends, which lost 3 bases and 0 bases, there was a span of 11 bases. This CDR3 is built from 16 residues. Germline CDR1 is MNHNS and CDR2 is SASEGT.

This clone turned up a few times. The rearrangement links TRBV7-9 to TRBJ1-3; TRBD1 might be the D (5 bases). With 4 bases removed from V and 0 bases from J, the gap between germline ends came to 13 bases. CDR1 SEHNR and CDR2 FQNEAQ come from the germline V gene (reference sequence). The CDR3 has 16 residues. The CDR3 DNA sequence: TGTGCCAGCAGCTCGTCGACAGCATCCTCTGGAAACACCATATATTTT. Its protein is CASSSSTASSGNTIYF.

This clone came up once. The chain uses TRBV5-1 and TRBJ1-2, with 9 nucleotides matching TRBD1. J was trimmed by 4 bases and V by 8 bases; bases with no gene match: 3. This CDR3 comprises 12 residues. CDR1 is SGHRS and CDR2 is YFSETQ in the germline V gene. The CDR3, as DNA: TGCGCCAGGTTGACAGGGGGCTATGGCTACACCTTC. Translating it yields CARLTGGYGYTF. Complete variable domain (other parts from reference TRBV5-1 and TRBJ1-2): KAGVTQTPRYLIKTRGQQVTLSCSPISGHRSVSWYQQTPGQGLQFLFEYFSETQRNKGNFPGRFSGRQFSNSRSEMNVSTLELGDSALYLCARLTGGYGYTFGSGTRLTVV.

The J gene is TRBJ1-3, the V gene TRBV29-1, with 7 bases fitting TRBD1. This CDR3 is 13 amino acids long. J was trimmed by 4 bases and V by 4 bases; bases with no gene match: 4. Germline V lookup: CDR1 SQVTM, CDR2 ANQGSEA. DNA for the CDR3: TGCAGCGTTGCCAAGACAGGGGGAAACACCATATATTTT. Translation: CSVAKTGGNTIYF.

This clone appeared a single time. The J gene is TRBJ2-2, the V gene TRBV25-1, with a possible D match to TRBD1 (5 bases). CDR3 length equals 16 residues. From germline, CDR1 is MGHDK and CDR2 SYGVNS. V lost 3 bases to trimming and J lost 0 bases, with 11 bases between them. CDR3 in amino acids: CASSDPMTANTGELFF. Written as DNA, the CDR3 is TGTGCCAGCAGTGACCCCATGACAGCGAACACCGGGGAGCTGTTTTTT.

This clone was observed a few times. The chain carries TRBV7-9 and TRBJ1-5; 9 nucleotides line up with TRBD1. Trimming took 1 base from V and 3 from J; bases not matched to a gene: 1. This CDR3 region has 15 residues. Germline V gene lookup returns CDR1 SEHNR and CDR2 FQNEAQ (reference sequence). In DNA, the CDR3 is TGTGCCAGCAGCTTAGGGGACAGGGTCAATCAGCCCCAGCATTTT. It is translated as CASSLGDRVNQPQHF.

The chain is built from TRBV18 and TRBJ2-1; 14 bases line up with TRBD2. CDR1 is KGHSH and CDR2 is LQKENI in the germline V gene. The CDR3 spans 17 residues. V lost 0 bases to trimming and J lost 8 bases; unmatched junction nucleotides: 6. CDR3 in DNA: TGTGCCAGCTCACCACCTTGGACTAGCGGGGGGATACATGAGCAGTTCTTC. Encoded protein: CASSPPWTSGGIHEQFF.

This chain links TRBV2 with TRBJ1-2; possibly TRBD1 for D (6 bases). The germline V gene has CDR1 SNHLY and CDR2 FYNNEI. This CDR3 has 12 residues. The V and J ends lost 8 bases and 4 bases respectively, with 11 bases between them. DNA of the CDR3: TGTGCCAGCTCCAGGGACACCTATGGCTACACCTTC. It codes for CASSRDTYGYTF.

The chain recombines TRBV19 with TRBJ1-2; D uncertain. Trimming took off 9 bases at V and 1 base at J, with 12 bases between the two ends. The CDR3 loop spans 13 amino acids. CDR1 and CDR2 (germline): LNHDA, SQIVND (reference sequence). The CDR3 nucleotides read TGTGCCAGCCTCAGCGTTATTAACTATGGCTACACCTTC. It specifies CASLSVINYGYTF.